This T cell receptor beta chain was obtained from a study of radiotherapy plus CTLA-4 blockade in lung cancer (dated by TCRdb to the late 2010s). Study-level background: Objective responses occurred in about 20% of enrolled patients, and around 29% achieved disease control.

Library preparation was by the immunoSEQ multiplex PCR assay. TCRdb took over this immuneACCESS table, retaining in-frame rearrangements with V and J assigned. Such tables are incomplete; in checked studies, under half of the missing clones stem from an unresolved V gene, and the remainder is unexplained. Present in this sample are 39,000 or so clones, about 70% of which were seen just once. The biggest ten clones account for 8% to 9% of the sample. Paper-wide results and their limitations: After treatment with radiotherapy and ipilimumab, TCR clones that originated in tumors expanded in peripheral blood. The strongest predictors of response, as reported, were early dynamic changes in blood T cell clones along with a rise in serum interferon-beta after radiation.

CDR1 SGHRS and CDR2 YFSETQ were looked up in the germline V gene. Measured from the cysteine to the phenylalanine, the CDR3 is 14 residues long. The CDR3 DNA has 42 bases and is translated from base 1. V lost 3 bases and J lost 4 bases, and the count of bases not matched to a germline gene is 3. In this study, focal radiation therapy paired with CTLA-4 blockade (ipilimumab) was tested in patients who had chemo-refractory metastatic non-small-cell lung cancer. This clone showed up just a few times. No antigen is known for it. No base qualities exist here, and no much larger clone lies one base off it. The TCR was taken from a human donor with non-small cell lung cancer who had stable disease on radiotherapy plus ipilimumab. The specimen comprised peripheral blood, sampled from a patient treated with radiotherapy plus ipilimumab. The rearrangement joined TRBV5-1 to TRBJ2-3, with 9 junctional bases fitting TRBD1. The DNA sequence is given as TGCGCCAGCAGCTACGGACAGGGGTCAGATACGCAGTATTTT. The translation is CASSYGQGSDTQYF.